This TCR beta chain is drawn from a study of blood T cells in healthy people across ages. Study observations and caveats: Diversity was estimated from one million T cells, and these estimates were considered underestimates.

Germline values: CDR1 MNHNY, CDR2 SVGAGI (reference sequence). The CDR3 totals 15 residues. The ends lost 7 bases at V and 1 base at J; junction bases unmatched: 7. PCR was performed a second time for about 6 to 12 cycles using a sample-barcoded 5' primer and a J-beta primer mix. In TCRdb, the 5' RACE reads were re-called with MiXCR into one record per CDR3 protein. The table includes around 1.5 million distinct CDR3 sequences, about 43% detected once. On this clonotype: Its antigen is undetermined.

This chain links TRBV6-6 with TRBJ2-5; the match to TRBD1 covers 9 bases. The receptor comes from a woman aged 18-30 years in good health. Source material: blood. The CDR3 loop reads CASNTGGPLQETQYF. The CDR3 DNA sequence: TGTGCCAGCAATACAGGGGGCCCTCTCCAAGAGACCCAGTACTTC.